These 28 T cell receptor beta chains were sequenced from one sample in a study of identical twins. In TCRdb, the 5' RACE reads were re-called with MiXCR into one record per CDR3 protein. The repertoire holds 500,000 or so distinct CDR3 sequences, with 22% as singletons. This sample was also put to use in a study of T cells expressing NK-cell markers.

Sequencing was performed on CD4+ T cells sorted from blood. The receptor set was obtained from a young woman in good health.

The J gene is TRBJ2-4, the V gene TRBV4-3; D remains ambiguous. This CDR3 comprises 14 residues. Germline V gene lookup returns CDR1 LGHNA and CDR2 YSLEER. Trimming took 0 bases from V and 5 from J, leaving 8 bases between them. CDR3 bases: TGCGCCAGCAGCCAAGAGTCTATACAAAACATTCAGTACTTC. This translates into CASSQESIQNIQYF.

This clonotype came up a few times. This chain joins TRBV10-3 and TRBJ2-3, with D perhaps matching TRBD2 (5 bases). Germline CDR1 is ENHRY and CDR2 is SYGVKD. V gave up 3 bases and J gave up 0 bases, with 10 bases separating them. This CDR3 spans 15 amino acids. The CDR3 DNA follows: TGTGCCATCAGTGATTCCACTAGGAGCACAGATACGCAGTATTTT. Amino acid sequence: CAISDSTRSTDTQYF.

This chain connects TRBV4-1 to TRBJ1-4; no definite D call. V was pared by 0 bases and J by 8 bases, with 7 bases between. The CDR3 covers 13 residues. CDR1 and CDR2 (germline): MGHRA, YSYEKL. As DNA, the CDR3 is TGCGCCAGCAGCCAAGATTTAGCGGAAAAACTGTTTTTT. Protein sequence: CASSQDLAEKLFF.

With respect to this clonotype: The junction and the germline gene differ at one end; a read error may be behind it. This chain links TRBV7-9 with TRBJ1-2; TRBD1 is a possible D gene (5 bases). The CDR3 length is 12 residues. Germline V gives CDR1 SEHNR, CDR2 FQNEAQ (reference sequence). The CDR3 protein is CASSEAGYGYTF. The CDR3, as DNA: TGTGCCAGCAGCGAAGCAGGGTATGGCTACACCTTT.

The chain carries TRBV4-3 and TRBJ2-3, with 9 positions matching TRBD1. This CDR3 is 17 amino acids long. Trimming cost V 4 bases and J 0 bases; bases outside gene matches: 8. CDR1 and CDR2 from the germline V gene are LGHNA and YSLEER. CDR3 protein: CASSRHRGPFSTDTQYF. For the CDR3, the DNA is TGCGCCAGCAGCCGCCACAGGGGGCCCTTTAGCACAGATACGCAGTATTTT.

The V gene is TRBV6-4, the J gene TRBJ2-1, with TRBD2 identical over 16 bases. The CDR3 is made up of 23 amino acids. The V segment lost 7 bases and the J segment 7 bases; nucleotides outside the gene matches: 28. Germline CDR1 and CDR2: MRHNA and SNTAGT. The CDR3 is CASTQHPPMGTSGGAFDRNEQFF. For the CDR3, the DNA is TGTGCCAGCACCCAGCACCCCCCAATGGGGACTAGCGGGGGGGCCTTTGATCGGAATGAGCAGTTCTTC.

The rearrangement uses TRBV12-3 or TRBV12-4 and TRBJ1-2; 7 bases fit TRBD1. Trimming removed 5 bases from V and 9 bases from J; junction bases left unmatched: 6. This CDR3 has 12 residues. For the CDR3, the DNA is TGTGCCAGCAGTCCAGGACAGGCGCGCTACACCTTC. This gives the protein CASSPGQARYTF.

V and J are TRBV19 and TRBJ2-2, with D possibly called TRBD1 or TRBD2 (6 bases each). With 3 bases removed from V and 3 bases from J, the gap between germline ends came to 17 bases. The CDR3 runs 17 residues. Germline loops: CDR1 LNHDA, CDR2 SQIVND (reference sequence). Written as DNA, the CDR3 is TGTGCCAGTAGTATCCTCTCGGGGGCCGGGGACACCGGGGAGCTGTTTTTT. Protein: CASSILSGAGDTGELFF.

The gene calls are TRBV5-1 and TRBJ2-1, with 10 bases aligning to TRBD2. V lost 0 bases, J lost 8 bases, and 5 bases stayed unmatched. The CDR3 totals 15 residues. Per germline, CDR1 SGHRS and CDR2 YFSETQ. The CDR3 here is CASSLVAGGSDEQFF. The DNA for the CDR3 is TGCGCCAGCAGCTTGGTAGCGGGAGGCTCAGATGAGCAGTTCTTC.

This rearrangement joins TRBV4-2 to TRBJ2-1, with 8 bases lining up with TRBD2. This CDR3 comprises 16 residues. V shed 1 base and J 7 bases; nucleotides not matched to a gene: 9. Germline CDR1 reads LGHNA; CDR2 reads YNFKEQ. This CDR3 reads CASSQAARTSRNEQFF. CDR3 coding DNA: TGTGCCAGCAGCCAAGCGGCCCGGACTAGCCGGAATGAGCAGTTCTTC.

A few counts support this clonotype. This chain connects TRBV20-1 to TRBJ2-7, with 8 bases fitting TRBD2. The germline V gene encodes CDR1 DFQATT and CDR2 SNEGSKA (reference sequence). Germline trimming cut 6 bases from V and 2 bases from J; bases unmatched to any gene: 12. The CDR3 covers 15 residues. The CDR3 protein is CSAPGPSGYAYEQYF. DNA of the CDR3: TGCAGTGCCCCAGGTCCTAGCGGGTATGCCTACGAGCAGTACTTC.

V and J are TRBV27 and TRBJ2-3; 13 nucleotides agree with TRBD2. V shed 5 bases and J 2 bases; nucleotides not matched to a gene: 7. Germline V gene sequence: CDR1 MNHEY, CDR2 SMNVEV (reference sequence). The CDR3 covers 17 residues. The chain's CDR3 is CASSRPGLAGLTDTQYF. CDR3 sequence (DNA): TGTGCCAGCAGTAGACCGGGACTAGCGGGACTCACAGATACGCAGTATTTT.

The chain recombines TRBV12-3 or TRBV12-4 with TRBJ2-1; tentative D call: TRBD2 (6 bases). The V and J ends lost 2 bases and 5 bases respectively, with 10 bases between them. This CDR3 has 14 residues. The DNA for the CDR3 is TGTGCCAGCAGTTTACGGGAGCGCAACAATGAGCAGTTCTTC. This gives the protein CASSLRERNNEQFF.

This clonotype was observed once. The V and J genes are TRBV7-9 and TRBJ2-1; TRBD2 agrees at 8 bases. This CDR3 contains 16 residues. Germline V gives CDR1 SEHNR, CDR2 FQNEAQ (reference sequence). With V trimmed by 3 bases and J by 0 bases, 4 bases remained unmatched. The DNA of the CDR3 is TGTGCCAGCAGCTTGACGGGGGGGCCCTCCTACAATGAGCAGTTCTTC. Translated: CASSLTGGPSYNEQFF.

This chain connects TRBV29-1 to TRBJ2-7, with D maybe TRBD1 (7 bases). This CDR3 has 14 amino acids. V was cut by 7 bases and J by 4 bases, with 20 bases left in between. The germline V gene encodes CDR1 SQVTM and CDR2 ANQGSEA. CDR3 in DNA: TGCAGCGCTCCGTTGGACAGGAGCGGGTACGAGCAGTACTTC. Its translation is CSAPLDRSGYEQYF.

This clonotype was seen a handful of times. The chain uses TRBV20-1 and TRBJ2-1; 8 bases fit TRBD2. V shed 2 bases and J 2 bases; nucleotides not matched to a gene: 8. The CDR3 runs to 16 residues. Looked up from germline, CDR1 is DFQATT and CDR2 is SNEGSKA (reference sequence). CDR3 nucleotides: TGCAGTGCTAGACCTTTCCCGGGACTAGCCTACAATGAGCAGTTCTTC. It specifies CSARPFPGLAYNEQFF.

V usage is TRBV5-5 and J usage is TRBJ1-4; D is uncertain. V was shortened by 3 bases and J by 8 bases, with 8 bases between the two germline ends. The CDR3 totals 12 residues. CDR1 is SGHKS and CDR2 is YYEKEE in the germline V gene (reference sequence). DNA for the CDR3: TGTGCCAGCAGCTCCGGCGAGGAAAAACTGTTTTTT. Translated: CASSSGEEKLFF.

This chain links TRBV11-3 with TRBJ2-3, with D maybe TRBD1 (6 bases). V shed 5 bases and J shed 1 base, with 13 bases lying between them. Germline assignment: CDR1 SGHNT and CDR2 YENEEA. This CDR3 is 15 amino acids long. CDR3 coding DNA: TGTGCCAGCAGCCCCAGGGGTTACGGCACAGATACGCAGTATTTT. Encoded protein: CASSPRGYGTDTQYF. The full variable domain, in which reference TRBV11-3 and TRBJ2-3 provide the parts outside the CDR3, is EAGVVQSPRYKIIEKKQPVAFWCNPISGHNTLYWYLQNLGQGPELLIRYENEEAVDDSQLPKDRFSAERLKGVDSTLKIQPAELGDSAVYLCASSPRGYGTDTQYFGPGTRLTVL.

The chain joins TRBV20-1 to TRBJ2-7; 12 bases are shared with TRBD2. The CDR3 covers 14 residues. Per germline, CDR1 DFQATT and CDR2 SNEGSKA (reference sequence). V lost 6 bases and J lost 7; bases outside the gene matches: 10. CDR3 in amino acids: CSARRASGRAEQYF. In DNA, the CDR3 is TGCAGTGCCCGGAGAGCTAGCGGGAGGGCAGAGCAGTACTTC.

This clonotype was observed a few times. The rearrangement links TRBV10-3 to TRBJ2-7; no firm D call. The CDR3 consists of 14 residues. Germline V gene lookup returns CDR1 ENHRY and CDR2 SYGVKD. Between the trimmed V and J ends, which lost 2 bases and 2 bases, there was a span of 10 bases. As DNA, the CDR3 is TGTGCCATCAGTGAGGGAACTGAAGCCTACGAGCAGTACTTC. Translated: CAISEGTEAYEQYF.

This clonotype turned up a few times. The gene calls are TRBV14 and TRBJ2-1; TRBD2 is a possible D gene (6 bases). The CDR3 runs to 15 residues. V was shortened by 3 bases and J by 9 bases, with 18 bases between the two germline ends. Germline V CDR1 and CDR2: SGHDN, FVKESK. The CDR3 bases are TGTGCCAGCAGCCAGAACCCGGGATTCGGGGGTGAGCAGTTCTTC. Its translation: CASSQNPGFGGEQFF. Combining the CDR3 with reference TRBV14 and TRBJ2-1 gives the whole variable domain EAGVTQFPSHSVIEKGQTVTLRCDPISGHDNLYWYRRVMGKEIKFLLHFVKESKQDESGMPNNRFLAERTGGTYSTLKVQPAELEDSGVYFCASSQNPGFGGEQFFGPGTRLTVL.

This clonotype came up a few times. The chain employs TRBV4-3 and TRBJ2-7; D is possibly TRBD1 (5 bases). Germline CDR1 reads LGHNA; CDR2 reads YSLEER. V was shortened by 0 bases and J by 3 bases, with 21 bases between the two germline ends. The CDR3 is 18 amino acids. CDR3 in DNA: TGCGCCAGCAGCCAAGATCTAGGACCAAGGGGCAGTAACTACGAGCAGTACTTC. This translates into CASSQDLGPRGSNYEQYF.

The genes are TRBV6-1 and TRBJ2-2; tentative D call: TRBD2 (6 bases). Germline V gives CDR1 MNHNS, CDR2 SASEGT. Deletions cut 6 bases from V and 0 bases from J, with 17 bases between. This CDR3 has 17 residues. In DNA, the CDR3 is TGTGCCAGCAGCCCTAGGTACGGGGGAGCGAACACCGGGGAGCTGTTTTTT. Protein sequence: CASSPRYGGANTGELFF.

The chain couples TRBV7-2 to TRBJ2-4, with 8 bases fitting TRBD1. The CDR3 spans 13 residues. Unmatched junction bases numbered 5, after V lost 7 bases and J lost 6 bases. Looked up from germline, CDR1 is SGHTA and CDR2 is FQGNSA. Here the CDR3 reads CASTTQGANIQYF. As DNA, the CDR3 is TGTGCCAGCACCACCCAGGGGGCAAACATTCAGTACTTC.

This clonotype was recorded a few times. This chain connects TRBV6-4 to TRBJ2-7; D is unclear. Trimming shortened V by 3 bases and J by 2 bases, and 14 bases separated the two germline ends. Germline V gene lookup returns CDR1 MRHNA and CDR2 SNTAGT. The CDR3 sequence is 15 residues long. CDR3 in DNA: TGTGCCAGCAGTGAGTATTCCGGCGGAACCTACGAGCAGTACTTC. Residues: CASSEYSGGTYEQYF.

The rearrangement joins TRBV7-2 to TRBJ2-1; tentatively, D is TRBD2 (5 bases). The CDR3 extends over 17 amino acids. Germline lookup yields CDR1 SGHTA and CDR2 FQGNSA. V was trimmed by 3 bases and J by 3 bases, leaving 18 bases between them. Written as DNA, the CDR3 is TGTGCCAGCAGCTTCCCTCTTAAGCGGTATTACTACAATGAGCAGTTCTTC. This translates into CASSFPLKRYYYNEQFF.

Concerning this clonotype: The germline gene is not matched at one end of the junction; a read error may be the cause. The chain is built from TRBV3-1 and TRBJ2-7, with 8 positions matching TRBD1. CDR3 length: 17 residues. Germline V gene lookup returns CDR1 LGHDT and CDR2 YNNKEL (reference sequence). The CDR3 coding sequence is TGTGCCTGCAGCAAGCACTTCCGGGACAGGAGCTCCTACGAGCAGTACTTC. This codes for CACSKHFRDRSSYEQYF.

The V and J genes are TRBV4-3 and TRBJ2-5; maybe TRBD1 (5 bases). Per the germline V gene, CDR1 is LGHNA and CDR2 is YSLEER. Trimming shortened V by 2 bases and J by 0 bases, and 10 bases separated the two germline ends. The CDR3 sequence is 15 residues long. This CDR3 reads CASSQQGGDQETQYF. CDR3 nucleotides: TGCGCCAGCAGCCAACAGGGTGGGGACCAAGAGACCCAGTACTTC.